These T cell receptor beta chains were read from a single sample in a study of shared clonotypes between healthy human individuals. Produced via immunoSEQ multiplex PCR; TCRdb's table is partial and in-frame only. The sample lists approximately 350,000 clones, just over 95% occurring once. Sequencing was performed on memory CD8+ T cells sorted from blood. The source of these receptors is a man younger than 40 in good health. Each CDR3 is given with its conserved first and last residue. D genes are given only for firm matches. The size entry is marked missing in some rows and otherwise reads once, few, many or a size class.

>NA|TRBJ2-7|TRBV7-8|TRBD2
TGTGCCAGCAGCTTAGATGGTAGCGGGAGAGGGAGCTCCTACGAGCAGTACTTC
CASSLDGSGRGSSYEQYF
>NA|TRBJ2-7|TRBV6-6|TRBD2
TGTGCCAGCAGTCCTAGGGAGGGCTACGAGCAGTACTTC
CASSPREGYEQYF
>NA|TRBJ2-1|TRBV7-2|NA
TGTGCCAGCAGCTTAGGGACTAATCGGGGGAATGAGCAGTTCTTC
CASSLGTNRGNEQFF
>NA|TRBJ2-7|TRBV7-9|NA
TGTGCCAGCGGCCGGGGTGGGACGGGACCCTACGAGCAGTACTTC
CASGRGGTGPYEQYF
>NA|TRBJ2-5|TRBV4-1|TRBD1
TGCGCCACGGGACAGCAAGAGACCCAGTACTTC
CATGQQETQYF
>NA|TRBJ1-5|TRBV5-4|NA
TGTGCCAGCAGCTTTAATCAGCCCCAGCATTTT
CASSFNQPQHF
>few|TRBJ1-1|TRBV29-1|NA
TGCAGCGGGGGACGGACTGACACTGAAGCTTTCTTT
CSGGRTDTEAFF
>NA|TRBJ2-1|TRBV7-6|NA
TGTGCCAGCAGCGCCTCCACGAGGGAGCAGTTCTTC
CASSASTREQFF
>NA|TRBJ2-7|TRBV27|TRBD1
TGTGCCAGCAGTTTTTGTCAGGGGGCCTACGAGCAGTACTTC
CASSFCQGAYEQYF
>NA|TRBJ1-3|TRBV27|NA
TGTGCCAGCAGTTTTGTGGGAGGAGGTAGAAACACCATATATTTT
CASSFVGGGRNTIYF
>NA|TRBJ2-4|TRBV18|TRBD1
TGTGCCAGCTCACCACCCTGGCAGGGGGCGCAGAAAAACATTCAGTACTTC
CASSPPWQGAQKNIQYF
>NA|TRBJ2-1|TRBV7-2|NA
TGTGCCAGCAGCTCACAACACAGCAACTACAATGAGCAGTTCTTC
CASSSQHSNYNEQFF
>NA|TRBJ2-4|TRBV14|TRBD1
TGTGCCAGCAGCCAAAGACAGGGATGGGCCAAAAACATTCAGTACTTC
CASSQRQGWAKNIQYF
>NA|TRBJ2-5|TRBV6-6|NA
TGTGCCAGCTCCCGCTTCCAAGAGACCCAGTACTTC
CASSRFQETQYF